These 12 T cell receptor beta chains were all obtained from the same sample, sequenced in a study of blood T cell repertoires in COVID-19. Produced via immunoSEQ multiplex PCR; TCRdb's table is partial and in-frame only. In the table there are some 310,000 clones, roughly nine tenths of which are singletons. Material for sequencing was PBMCs or T cells enriched from blood (not recorded which). The source of these receptors is a woman between 25 and 40 years old who had recovered from COVID-19.

CDR3 DNA: TGTGCCAGCAGTAATCCGGGACAGCCGAACTATGGCTACACCTTC. Its translation: CASSNPGQPNYGYTF. The chain is built from TRBV6-2 or TRBV6-3 and TRBJ1-2; 7 positions match TRBD1. The CDR3 is 15 amino acids. Germline CDR1 is MNHEY and CDR2 is SVGEGT. Trimming cost V 5 bases and J 2 bases; bases outside gene matches: 8.

The chain combines TRBV7-2 with TRBJ1-3, with no clear D. CDR3 length: 15 amino acids. Germline lookup yields CDR1 SGHTA and CDR2 FQGNSA. The V and J ends lost 0 bases and 5 bases respectively, with 11 bases between them. CDR3 bases: TGTGCCAGCAGCTTAGCGCGGGTCTGGAGAAACACCATATATTTT. It codes for CASSLARVWRNTIYF.

The V gene is TRBV7-2, the J gene TRBJ2-1; 7 nucleotides match TRBD1. Per the germline V gene, CDR1 is SGHTA and CDR2 is FQGNSA. The CDR3 has 13 amino acids. After removal of 5 bases from V and 10 bases from J, the junction contained 8 bases not matched to a gene. The CDR3 coding sequence is TGTGCCAGCAGCCCGGGACAGCGGAGAGAGCAGTTCTTC. Protein sequence: CASSPGQRREQFF.

This rearrangement joins TRBV27 to TRBJ1-1, with TRBD1 as a possible D gene (5 bases). The CDR3 has 14 residues. Trimming shortened V by 3 bases and J by 1 base, and 9 bases separated the two germline ends. CDR1 MNHEY and CDR2 SMNVEV come from the germline V gene (reference sequence). This chain's CDR3 is CASSFFRANTEAFF. In DNA form, the CDR3 reads TGTGCCAGCAGTTTTTTCAGGGCGAACACTGAAGCTTTCTTT.

The chain has TRBV2 and TRBJ1-5; 8 positions agree with TRBD1. The CDR3 length is 15 residues. Per the germline V gene, CDR1 is SNHLY and CDR2 is FYNNEI. V dropped 9 bases and J dropped 8; count of bases not matched to a gene: 15. Here the CDR3 reads CASQDREGFNKPQHF. CDR3 nucleotide sequence: TGTGCCAGTCAGGACAGGGAGGGGTTTAATAAGCCCCAGCATTTT.

The J gene is TRBJ2-5, the V gene TRBV5-1, with 8 positions matching TRBD1. The trim removed 6 bases at V and 3 bases at J, leaving 4 bases unmatched. The CDR3 extends over 13 amino acids. Germline assignment: CDR1 SGHRS and CDR2 YFSETQ. CDR3 DNA sequence: TGCGCCAGCAACGGACAGGGAGAAGAGACCCAGTACTTC. Protein product: CASNGQGEETQYF.

The chain joins TRBV6-1 to TRBJ2-7, with 11 bases matching TRBD2. Germline CDR1 MNHNS, CDR2 SASEGT. Trimming cost V 3 bases and J 0 bases; bases outside gene matches: 10. This CDR3 is 18 amino acids long. The CDR3 coding sequence is TGTGCCAGCAGTGAGGGACCGCTGACTAGCGGGATCTCCTACGAGCAGTACTTC. Protein product: CASSEGPLTSGISYEQYF.

This chain uses TRBV5-1 with TRBJ1-1; no clear D. Trimming left V 7 bases short and J 4 bases short, with 17 bases between. This CDR3 region has 14 residues. Germline CDR1 and CDR2: SGHRS and YFSETQ. CDR3 nucleotide sequence: TGCGCCAGCCGGGGTTGGCGCCGGGGCACTGAAGCTTTCTTT. This codes for CASRGWRRGTEAFF.

V gene TRBV6-6 combines with J gene TRBJ1-1; 7 nucleotides line up with TRBD1. Germline trimming cut 5 bases from V and 1 base from J; bases unmatched to any gene: 19. The V gene's germline CDR1 is MNHNY and CDR2 SVGAGI (reference sequence). The CDR3 runs to 19 residues. The CDR3 bases are TGTGCCAGCAGTCCACGGGACAGCCGAGGACTCATGCCGAACACTGAAGCTTTCTTT. Translated: CASSPRDSRGLMPNTEAFF.

This clone was counted once. The chain couples TRBV28 to TRBJ1-2; D unresolved. V was pared by 6 bases and J by 4 bases, with 9 bases between. The CDR3 runs to 12 residues. Germline values: CDR1 MDHEN, CDR2 SYDVKM. The CDR3: CASRELIYGYTF. The DNA of the CDR3 is TGTGCCAGCAGGGAGCTCATCTATGGCTACACCTTC.

J is TRBJ2-1 and V is TRBV3-1 (or the pseudogene TRBV3-2), with 10 bases matching TRBD2. V shed 6 bases and J 9 bases; nucleotides not matched to a gene: 11. The CDR3 has 15 amino acids. The germline V gene encodes CDR1 LGHDT and CDR2 YNNKEL (reference sequence). CDR3 amino acids: CASRDLAGDGGEQFF. CDR3 sequence (DNA): TGTGCCAGCAGGGATCTAGCGGGAGACGGTGGTGAGCAGTTCTTC.

This chain connects TRBV18 to TRBJ2-1; a possible D gene is TRBD1 (6 bases). Germline CDR1 reads KGHSH; CDR2 reads LQKENI. V lost 6 bases, J lost 5 bases, and 20 bases lay in between. The CDR3 sequence is 16 residues long. The CDR3 sequence: CASSLIVGAGDNEQFF. Here the CDR3 DNA reads TGTGCCAGCTCCCTCATAGTGGGGGCTGGGGACAATGAGCAGTTCTTC.